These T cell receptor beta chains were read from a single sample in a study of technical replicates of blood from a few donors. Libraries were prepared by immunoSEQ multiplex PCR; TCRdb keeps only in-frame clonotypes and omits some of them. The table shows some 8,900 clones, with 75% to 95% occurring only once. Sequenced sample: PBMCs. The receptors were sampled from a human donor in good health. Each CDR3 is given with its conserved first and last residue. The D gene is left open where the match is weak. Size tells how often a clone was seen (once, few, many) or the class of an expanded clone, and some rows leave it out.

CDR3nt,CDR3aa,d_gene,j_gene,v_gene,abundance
TGTGCCAGCAGTTTCGGACAGGGGCATCAGCCCCAGCATTTT,CASSFGQGHQPQHF,TRBD1,TRBJ1-5,TRBV27,.
TGTGCCAGCAGCCAAACGGGGGGGACAGTCTACAATGAGCAGTTCTTC,CASSQTGGTVYNEQFF,.,TRBJ2-1,TRBV7-3,.
TGTGCCAGCAGTCCACAGAACTATGGCTACACCTTC,CASSPQNYGYTF,.,TRBJ1-2,TRBV6-1,.
TGTGCCAGCAATGAGGGGGCAGGGTTCCGGCTGAATGAGCAGTTCTTC,CASNEGAGFRLNEQFF,TRBD1,TRBJ2-1,TRBV6-1,.
TGTGCCAGCAGCCCAAGCGGGGGCGTAGGACTGGATCCCTACGAGCAGTACTTC,CASSPSGGVGLDPYEQYF,TRBD2,TRBJ2-7,TRBV27,.
TGTGCCTGGAGTGTAGCGGTTTGGGAAAAACTGTTTTTT,CAWSVAVWEKLFF,.,TRBJ1-4,TRBV30,few
TGTGCCAGCAGGGGGACAGGGGGCCGCTCTGGAAACACCATATATTTT,CASRGTGGRSGNTIYF,TRBD1,TRBJ1-3,TRBV28,.
TGCAGCGTTGTCATAGCGGGAGAACTCTACGAGCAGTACTTC,CSVVIAGELYEQYF,TRBD2,TRBJ2-7,TRBV29-1,.
TGCGCCAGCAGCTTGGGGACGAGCGGGTTTTCCTACGAGCAGTACTTC,CASSLGTSGFSYEQYF,.,TRBJ2-7,TRBV5-1,.
TGTGCCAGCAGTACCGGGGAGGGCCCGCGACCTGTCGAGCAGTACTTC,CASSTGEGPRPVEQYF,TRBD2,TRBJ2-7,TRBV27,.
TGTGCCAGCAGTTTATTGGGACAGGGGTACAATGAGCAGTTCTTC,CASSLLGQGYNEQFF,TRBD1,TRBJ2-1,TRBV27,.
TGTGCCACCGCTTCGGGGAAGCTCACAGATACGCAGTATTTT,CATASGKLTDTQYF,.,TRBJ2-3,TRBV10-3,.
TGTGCCAGCAGTTACGCGAGCTCCTACGAGCAGTACTTC,CASSYASSYEQYF,.,TRBJ2-7,TRBV6-5,.
TGTGCCAGCAGCCCTGGGACTAGCACCTACGAGCAGTACTTC,CASSPGTSTYEQYF,TRBD2,TRBJ2-7,TRBV5-5,.
TGTGCCAGCAGCTTGGAGGGAGACAGGGGAAACACTGAAGCTTTCTTT,CASSLEGDRGNTEAFF,TRBD1,TRBJ1-1,TRBV5-6,once
TGCAGCGTTACTAGCGGGTCTTACGAGCAGTACTTC,CSVTSGSYEQYF,TRBD2,TRBJ2-7,TRBV29-1,once
TGTGCCAGTAGTACTTTGTGGGGAGAGTACAATGAGCAGTTCTTC,CASSTLWGEYNEQFF,.,TRBJ2-1,TRBV19,.
TGTGCCAGCAGCCAAGGTCGGACTAGCGGGACTGGGGAGACCCAGTACTTC,CASSQGRTSGTGETQYF,TRBD2,TRBJ2-5,TRBV4-2,.
TGTGCCATCAGCCTGGACGGGGTGGGTAGCACAGATACGCAGTATTTT,CAISLDGVGSTDTQYF,.,TRBJ2-3,TRBV10-3,.
TGTGCCAGCTCACCAACAGAAAACACTGAAGCTTTCTTT,CASSPTENTEAFF,.,TRBJ1-1,TRBV18,.
TGTGCCAGCAGCTTGGACAGGTTCGGGGAGCTGTTTTTT,CASSLDRFGELFF,.,TRBJ2-2,TRBV5-6,.
TGCAGCGTCGAGCTAGCGGGAGTACTTTATGAGCAGTACTTC,CSVELAGVLYEQYF,TRBD2,TRBJ2-7,TRBV29-1,.
TGTGCCAGCAGCGACCCCGAATCAGGAAACGAGCCTGAAAAACTGTTTTTT,CASSDPESGNEPEKLFF,.,TRBJ1-4,TRBV9,.
TGTGCCAGCTCGGGGACAGACGAGCAGTACTTC,CASSGTDEQYF,TRBD1,TRBJ2-7,TRBV18,.
TGTGCCAGCAGTCCCTGGACTAGCGGGGATTATTTAGAGCAGTACTTC,CASSPWTSGDYLEQYF,TRBD2,TRBJ2-7,TRBV5-6,.
TGTGCCAGCAGTGAAAACAGTCGGGGCGAGCAGTACTTC,CASSENSRGEQYF,.,TRBJ2-7,TRBV2,.
TGTGCCTGGCTCAGATCGGGACAGGGGGGGGCTTTCTTT,CAWLRSGQGGAFF,TRBD1,TRBJ1-1,TRBV30,.